This T cell receptor (beta chain) was sequenced for a study of CD8+ T cells in alopecia areata (dated by TCRdb to the late 2010s). Regarding the study in general: The treated patients, all with moderate-to-severe alopecia areata, were enrolled in an open-label pilot trial of oral tofacitinib given at 5 to 10 mg twice daily. RNA came from the PAXgene miRNA kit for fixed scalp, the miRNeasy kit for PBMCs, and the RNeasy kit for mouse skin. To study T cell clonal expansion in alopecia areata, the researchers applied high-throughput TCRbeta sequencing to both the C3H/HeJ mouse model and human patients. Clonality in the scalp was compared among normal scalp (n=4), patchy alopecia areata scalp (n=8), and alopecia totalis/universalis scalp (n=8). Biopsies were taken from tofacitinib-treated patients at baseline and at 4 and 24 weeks of treatment, and a later scalp biopsy was taken in several of the tofacitinib-treated patients. In humans, TCRbeta sequencing was performed on scalp tissue and on sorted CD4+ and CD8+ peripheral blood T cells from healthy controls and from patients with patchy or totalis/universalis alopecia areata. In treated patients, disease severity was measured using the SALT score, which gives the percentage of scalp surface area affected. Amplification of TCRbeta CDR3 regions was done by immunoSEQ multiplex PCR using 35 Vbeta forward primers and 13 Jbeta reverse primers. Tofacitinib was given for 6 to 18 months, followed by 6 months of follow-up off drug to assess delayed response and recurrence. Broad study findings and their caveats: Unlike mouse skin, which is dominated by gammadelta T cells, normal human skin has resident alphabeta T cells that are also sequenced, and this complicates analysis of the scalp TCR repertoire. Lesional scalp, especially in alopecia totalis/universalis, showed higher clonality and more expanded CD8+ clones than normal scalp, suggesting antigenic drive. Because the treated cohort was small and had just a single nonresponder, larger studies are needed to establish links between baseline CD8+ expansion and response. Many expanded lesional clones were found to persist in scalp and blood during tofacitinib treatment, and relapse after treatment cessation may be partly explained by this persistence. Compared with mice, TCR sequences shared between patients were less clear, possibly partly because of HLA diversity across the patient population. Tofacitinib significantly lowered scalp clonality and the number of expanded CD8+ clones among the top 100 scalp clones.

The library relied on the immunoSEQ multiplex PCR assay. RNA was extracted from all samples and reverse transcribed into cDNA, which served as template for TCR sequencing. First-strand cDNA was synthesized with SuperScript III using a 2:1 mix of oligo-dT and random hexamers. Amplification bias was assessed with a synthetic immune receptor repertoire, and residual bias was removed computationally. The paper's data handling went like this. Raw reads were preprocessed to remove errors, and CDR3 was defined by IMGT conventions from the conserved cysteine to phenylalanine. To get clonality, Shannon entropy was normalized by log2 of the number of productive unique TCRs and the result was subtracted from 1. Whether each scalp clone was CD4 or CD8 was inferred by checking scalp TCRbeta sequences against the CD4 and CD8 repertoires from sorted blood. This is the immuneACCESS table as TCRdb keeps it, with only in-frame sequences that have V and J called. A part of the clones is gone; compared with another copy, unresolved V genes explain less than half, and the rest is unexplained. The DNA gave D and trimming, while V, J and clone size come from that table. The sample table lists more than 90,000 clones, roughly three fifths of them with a count of one. The top ten constitute 15% to 20% of the sample.

A word on this clone: The antigen it recognizes is unknown. Base qualities are not provided; no much larger clone lies one nucleotide away.

The label giving this sample's treatment or condition can be read as: oral pan-JAK inhibitor, 5-10 mg twice daily. Lesional scalp punch biopsies and peripheral blood were collected from alopecia areata patients. PBMCs were isolated by density centrifugation and stained for CD3, CD4 and CD8, and CD4+ and CD8+ T cells were sorted on a FACSAria. Sequences were derived from CD8+ T cells sorted from blood, sampled around week 55, from a patient treated with tofacitinib. This TCR was recovered from a human donor with alopecia areata.

The nucleotide sequence reads as follows: TGTGCCAGCAGCTCCAACCGGGACAGCTATGGCTACACCTTC. Protein translation: CASSSNRDSYGYTF. This receptor chain uses TRBV7-9 and TRBJ1-2; 7 bases in the middle match TRBD1. The CDR3 covers 14 residues, taking in both the cysteine and the phenylalanine. Just the 42-base CDR3 DNA is kept, in frame starting at base 1. V and J are trimmed by 4 bases and 4 bases, and the gene matches miss 6 bases of the junction. CDR1 is given as SEHNR and CDR2 as FQNEAQ, both from the germline V gene (reference sequence).